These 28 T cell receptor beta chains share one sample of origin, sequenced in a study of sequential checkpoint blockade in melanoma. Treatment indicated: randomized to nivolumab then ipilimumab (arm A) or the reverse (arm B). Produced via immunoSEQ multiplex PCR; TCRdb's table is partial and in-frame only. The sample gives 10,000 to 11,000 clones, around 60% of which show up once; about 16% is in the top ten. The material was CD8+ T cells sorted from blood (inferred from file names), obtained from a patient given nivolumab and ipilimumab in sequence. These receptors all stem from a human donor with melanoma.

The CDR3 loop is CASSDAGGTEAFF. The CDR3 bases are TGCGCCAGCAGTGACGCAGGGGGAACTGAAGCTTTCTTT. The V gene is TRBV10-2, the J gene TRBJ1-1; 7 bases line up with TRBD1. CDR1 is WSHSY, CDR2 SAAADI, per germline. CDR3 size: 13 residues. The V segment lost 3 bases and the J segment 5 bases; nucleotides outside the gene matches: 3.

The CDR3 spells CASSQDWAGQETQYF. The DNA of the CDR3 is TGTGCCAGCAGCCAAGATTGGGCAGGGCAAGAGACCCAGTACTTC. The V and J genes are TRBV14 and TRBJ2-5; D might be TRBD1 (5 bases). This CDR3 contains 15 residues. The V end lost 0 bases, the J end lost 2 bases, and 10 bases lay between the germline ends. Germline loops: CDR1 SGHDN, CDR2 FVKESK.

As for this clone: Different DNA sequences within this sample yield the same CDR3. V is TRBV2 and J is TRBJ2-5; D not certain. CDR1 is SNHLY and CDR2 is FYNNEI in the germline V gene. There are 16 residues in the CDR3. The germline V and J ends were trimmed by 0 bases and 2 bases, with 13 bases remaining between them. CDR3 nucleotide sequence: TGTGCCAGCAGTGAAGCGCGCACTCAATTACAAGAGACCCAGTACTTC. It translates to CASSEARTQLQETQYF.

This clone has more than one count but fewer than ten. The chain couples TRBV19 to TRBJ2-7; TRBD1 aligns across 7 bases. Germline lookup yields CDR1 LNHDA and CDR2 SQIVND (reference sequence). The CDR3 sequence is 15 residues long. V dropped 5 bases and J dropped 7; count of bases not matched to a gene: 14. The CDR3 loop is CASSWASSQGVEQYF. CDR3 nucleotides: TGTGCCAGTAGTTGGGCCTCCTCGCAGGGGGTTGAGCAGTACTTC.

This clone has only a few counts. The CDR3, as DNA: TGTGCCAGCAGCGTGGGACTAGCGGGCCCCTACGAGCAGTACTTC. This codes for CASSVGLAGPYEQYF. This sequence joins TRBV7-3 and TRBJ2-7, with 12 bases that match TRBD2. V lost 5 bases and J lost 2; bases outside the gene matches: 4. This CDR3 contains 15 residues. The V gene's germline CDR1 is SGHTA and CDR2 FQGTGA.

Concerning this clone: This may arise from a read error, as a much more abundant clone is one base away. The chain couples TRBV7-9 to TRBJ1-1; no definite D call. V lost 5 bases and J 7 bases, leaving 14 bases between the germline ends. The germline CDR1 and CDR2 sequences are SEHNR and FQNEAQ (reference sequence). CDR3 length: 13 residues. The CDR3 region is CASSQAGANEAFF. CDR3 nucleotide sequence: TGTGCCAGCAGCCAAGCCGGAGCGAATGAAGCTTTCTTT.

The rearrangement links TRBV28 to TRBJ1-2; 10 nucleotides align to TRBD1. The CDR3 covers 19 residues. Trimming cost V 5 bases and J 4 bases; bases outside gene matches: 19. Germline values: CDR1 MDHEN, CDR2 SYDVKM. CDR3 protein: CASSTIFRDRGPVSYGYTF. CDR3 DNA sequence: TGTGCCAGCAGTACCATATTCCGGGACAGGGGTCCGGTGAGCTATGGCTACACCTTC.

The CDR3 reads CASSLVSGSETQYF. CDR3 nucleotides: TGTGCCAGCAGCTTAGTTAGCGGGAGCGAGACCCAGTACTTC. This chain joins TRBV7-9 and TRBJ2-5; 9 nucleotides agree with TRBD2. This CDR3 comprises 14 residues. Germline V gene sequence: CDR1 SEHNR, CDR2 FQNEAQ (reference sequence). The V segment lost 1 base and the J segment 5 bases; nucleotides outside the gene matches: 2.

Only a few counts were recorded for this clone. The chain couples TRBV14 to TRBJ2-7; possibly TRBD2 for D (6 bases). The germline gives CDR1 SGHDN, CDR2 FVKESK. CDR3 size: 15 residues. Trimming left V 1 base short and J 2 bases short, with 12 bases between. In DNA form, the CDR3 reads TGTGCCAGCAGCCAAGGAAGCGGGTTCGCCTACGAGCAGTACTTC. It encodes CASSQGSGFAYEQYF.

The CDR3 loop reads CASSLRQEDEQFF. The CDR3, as DNA: TGTGCCAGCAGTTTAAGACAGGAGGACGAGCAGTTCTTC. The chain carries TRBV27 and TRBJ2-1, with D tentatively TRBD1 (6 bases). The germline CDR1 and CDR2 sequences are MNHEY and SMNVEV (reference sequence). CDR3 size: 13 residues. The ends were cut back, 2 bases at V and 10 bases at J, with 12 bases in the middle.

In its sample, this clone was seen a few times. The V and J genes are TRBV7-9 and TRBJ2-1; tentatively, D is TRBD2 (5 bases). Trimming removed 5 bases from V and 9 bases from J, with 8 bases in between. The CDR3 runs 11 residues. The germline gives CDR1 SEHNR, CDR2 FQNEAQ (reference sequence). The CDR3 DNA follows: TGTGCCAGCAGCCCAGGAGGTGAGCAGTTCTTC. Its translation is CASSPGGEQFF.

CDR3 nucleotides: TGTGCCAGCAAAGGGCCTAGCGGCCCAAGCACAGATACGCAGTATTTT. Translated: CASKGPSGPSTDTQYF. The V call is TRBV28, the J call TRBJ2-3; 7 bases map to TRBD2. There are 16 residues in the CDR3. CDR1 and CDR2 from the germline V gene are MDHEN and SYDVKM. Germline trimming cut 7 bases from V and 0 bases from J; bases unmatched to any gene: 10.

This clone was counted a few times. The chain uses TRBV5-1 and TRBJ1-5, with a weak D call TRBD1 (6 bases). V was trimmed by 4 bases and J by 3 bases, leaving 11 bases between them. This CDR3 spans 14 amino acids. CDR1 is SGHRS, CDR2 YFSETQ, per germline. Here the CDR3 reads CASSATGPNQPQHF. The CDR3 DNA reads TGCGCCAGCAGCGCGACAGGCCCCAATCAGCCCCAGCATTTT.

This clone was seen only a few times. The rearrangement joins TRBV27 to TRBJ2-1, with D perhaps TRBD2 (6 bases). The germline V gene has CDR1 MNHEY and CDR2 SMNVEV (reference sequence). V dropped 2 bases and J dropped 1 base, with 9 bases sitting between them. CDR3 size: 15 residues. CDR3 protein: CASSLMEGSYNEQFF. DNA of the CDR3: TGTGCCAGCAGTTTAATGGAGGGATCCTACAATGAGCAGTTCTTC.

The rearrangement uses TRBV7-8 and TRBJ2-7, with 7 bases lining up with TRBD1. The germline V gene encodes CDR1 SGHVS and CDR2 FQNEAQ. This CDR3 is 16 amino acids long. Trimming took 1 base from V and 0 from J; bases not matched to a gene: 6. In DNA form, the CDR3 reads TGTGCCAGCAGCTTAGGACCGGGGACAGCCTCCTACGAGCAGTACTTC. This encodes CASSLGPGTASYEQYF.

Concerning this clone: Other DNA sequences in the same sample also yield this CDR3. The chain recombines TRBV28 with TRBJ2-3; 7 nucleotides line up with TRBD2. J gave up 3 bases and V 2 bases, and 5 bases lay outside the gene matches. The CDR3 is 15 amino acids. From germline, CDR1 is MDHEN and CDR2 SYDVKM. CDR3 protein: CASSLGLVGTDTQYF. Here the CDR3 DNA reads TGTGCCAGCAGTTTAGGACTAGTTGGAACAGATACGCAGTATTTT.

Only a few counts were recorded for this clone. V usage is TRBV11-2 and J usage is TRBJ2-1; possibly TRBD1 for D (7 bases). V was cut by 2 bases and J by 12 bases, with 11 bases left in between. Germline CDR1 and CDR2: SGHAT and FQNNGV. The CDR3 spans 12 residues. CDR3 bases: TGTGCCAGCAGCTTACAGGGGGGAGGGCAGTTCTTC. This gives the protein CASSLQGGGQFF.

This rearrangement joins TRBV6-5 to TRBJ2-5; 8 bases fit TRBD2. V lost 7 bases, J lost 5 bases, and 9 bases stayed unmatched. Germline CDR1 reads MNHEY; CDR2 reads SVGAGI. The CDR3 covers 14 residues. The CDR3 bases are TGTGCCAGCAACCCAGGCGGGGGGAAGGAGACCCAGTACTTC. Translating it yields CASNPGGGKETQYF.

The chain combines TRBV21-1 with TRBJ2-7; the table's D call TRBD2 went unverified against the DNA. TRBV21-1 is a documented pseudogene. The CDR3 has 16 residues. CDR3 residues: CASSVPLATVLDEQYF. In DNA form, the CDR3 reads TGTGCCAGCAGCGTACCTTTAGCTACCGTGTTAGACGAGCAGTACTTC.

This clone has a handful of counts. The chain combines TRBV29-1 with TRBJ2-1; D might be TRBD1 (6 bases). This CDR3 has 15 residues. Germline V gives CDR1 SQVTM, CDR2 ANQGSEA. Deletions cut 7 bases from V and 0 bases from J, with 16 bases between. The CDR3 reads CSAPRDTNSYNEQFF. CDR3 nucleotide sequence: TGCAGCGCGCCCCGGGACACCAACTCCTACAATGAGCAGTTCTTC.

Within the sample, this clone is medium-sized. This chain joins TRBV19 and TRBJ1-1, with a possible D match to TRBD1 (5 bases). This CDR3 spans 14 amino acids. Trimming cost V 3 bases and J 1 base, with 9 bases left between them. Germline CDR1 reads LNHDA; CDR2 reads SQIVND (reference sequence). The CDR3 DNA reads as TGTGCCAGTAGTATGATGGGGCAGAACACTGAAGCTTTCTTT. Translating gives CASSMMGQNTEAFF.

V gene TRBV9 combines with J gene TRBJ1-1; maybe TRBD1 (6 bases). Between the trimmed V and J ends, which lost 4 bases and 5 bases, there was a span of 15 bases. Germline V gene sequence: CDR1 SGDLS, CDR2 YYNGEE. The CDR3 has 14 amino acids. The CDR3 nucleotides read TGTGCCAGCAGCCCCCAACAGGGTCGGACTGAAGCTTTCTTT. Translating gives CASSPQQGRTEAFF.

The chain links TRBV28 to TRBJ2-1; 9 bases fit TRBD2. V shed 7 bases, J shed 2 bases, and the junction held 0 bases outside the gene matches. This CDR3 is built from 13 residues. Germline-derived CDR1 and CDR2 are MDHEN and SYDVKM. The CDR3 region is CASTSGTYNEQFF. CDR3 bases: TGTGCCAGCACTAGCGGGACCTACAATGAGCAGTTCTTC.

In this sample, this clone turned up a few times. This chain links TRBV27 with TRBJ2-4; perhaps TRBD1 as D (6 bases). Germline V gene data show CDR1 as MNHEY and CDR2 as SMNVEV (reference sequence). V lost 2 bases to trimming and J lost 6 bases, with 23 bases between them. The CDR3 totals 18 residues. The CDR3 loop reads CASSLMGGTQLPGNIQYF. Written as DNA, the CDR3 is TGTGCCAGCAGTTTAATGGGTGGGACACAGCTCCCCGGAAACATTCAGTACTTC.

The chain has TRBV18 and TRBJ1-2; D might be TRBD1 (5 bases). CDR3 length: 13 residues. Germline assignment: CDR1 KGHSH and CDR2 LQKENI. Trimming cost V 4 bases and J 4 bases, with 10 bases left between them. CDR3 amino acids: CASSLDSLYGYTF. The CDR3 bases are TGTGCCAGCTCACTCGACAGCCTCTATGGCTACACCTTC.

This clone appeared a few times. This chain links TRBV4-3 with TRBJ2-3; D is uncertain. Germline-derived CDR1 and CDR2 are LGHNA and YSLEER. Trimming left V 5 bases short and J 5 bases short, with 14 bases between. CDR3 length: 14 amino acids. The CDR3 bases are TGCGCCAGCAGCTCAGTCCTCCCAGGAGATACGCAGTATTTT. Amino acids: CASSSVLPGDTQYF.

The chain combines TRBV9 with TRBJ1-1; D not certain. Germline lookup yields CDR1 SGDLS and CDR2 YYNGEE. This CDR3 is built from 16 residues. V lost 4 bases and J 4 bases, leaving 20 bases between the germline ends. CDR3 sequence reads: CASSLTSGEMGTEAFF. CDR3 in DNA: TGTGCCAGCAGCCTCACAAGTGGGGAGATGGGCACTGAAGCTTTCTTT.

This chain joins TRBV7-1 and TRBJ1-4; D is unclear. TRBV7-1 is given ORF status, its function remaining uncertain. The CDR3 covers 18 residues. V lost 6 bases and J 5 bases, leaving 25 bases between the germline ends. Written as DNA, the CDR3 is TGTGCCAGCAGTGAGCAGCAGTGTCTCCTAGTCGACAATGAAAAACTGTTTTTT. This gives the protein CASSEQQCLLVDNEKLFF.